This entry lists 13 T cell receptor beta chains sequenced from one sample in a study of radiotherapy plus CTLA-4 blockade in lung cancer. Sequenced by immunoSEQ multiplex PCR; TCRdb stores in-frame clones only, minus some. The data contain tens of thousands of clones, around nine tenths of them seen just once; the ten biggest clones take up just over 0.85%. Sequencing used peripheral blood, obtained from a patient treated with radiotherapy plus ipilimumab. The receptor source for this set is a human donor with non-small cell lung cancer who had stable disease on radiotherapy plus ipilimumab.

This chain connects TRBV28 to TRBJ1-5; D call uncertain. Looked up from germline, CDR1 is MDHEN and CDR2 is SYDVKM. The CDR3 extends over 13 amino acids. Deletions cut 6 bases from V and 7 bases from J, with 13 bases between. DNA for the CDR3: TGTGCCAGCAGCCTACCGGTGGGGCAGCCCCAGCATTTT. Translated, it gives CASSLPVGQPQHF.

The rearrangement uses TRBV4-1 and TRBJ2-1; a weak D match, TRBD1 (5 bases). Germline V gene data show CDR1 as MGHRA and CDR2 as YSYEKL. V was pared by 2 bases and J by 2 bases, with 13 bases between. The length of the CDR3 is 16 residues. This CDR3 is CASSQRNGATYNEQFF. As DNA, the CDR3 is TGCGCCAGCAGCCAACGTAATGGGGCGACCTACAATGAGCAGTTCTTC.

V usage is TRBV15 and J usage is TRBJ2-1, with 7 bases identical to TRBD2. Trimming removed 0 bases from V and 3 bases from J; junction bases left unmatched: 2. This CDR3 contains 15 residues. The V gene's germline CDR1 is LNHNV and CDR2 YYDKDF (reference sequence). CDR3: CATSRDGGSYNEQFF. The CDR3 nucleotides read TGTGCCACCAGCAGAGATGGCGGGAGCTACAATGAGCAGTTCTTC.

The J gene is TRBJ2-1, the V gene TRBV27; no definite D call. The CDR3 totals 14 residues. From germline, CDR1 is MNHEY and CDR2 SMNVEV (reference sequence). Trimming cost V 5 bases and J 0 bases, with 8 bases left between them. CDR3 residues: CASSPLPSYNEQFF. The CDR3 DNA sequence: TGTGCCAGCAGTCCCCTTCCCTCCTACAATGAGCAGTTCTTC.

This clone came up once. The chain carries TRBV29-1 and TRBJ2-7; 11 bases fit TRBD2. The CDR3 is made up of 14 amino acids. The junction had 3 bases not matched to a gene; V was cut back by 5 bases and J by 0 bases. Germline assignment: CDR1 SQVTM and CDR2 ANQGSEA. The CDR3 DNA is TGCAGCGTTTTGCTAGCGGGAGGCTCCTACGAGCAGTACTTC. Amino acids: CSVLLAGGSYEQYF.

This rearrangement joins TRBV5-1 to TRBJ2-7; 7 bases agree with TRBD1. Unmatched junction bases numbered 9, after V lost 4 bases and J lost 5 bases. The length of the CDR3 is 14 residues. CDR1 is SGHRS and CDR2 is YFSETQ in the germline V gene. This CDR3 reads CASSPTGYGNEQYF. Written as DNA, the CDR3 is TGCGCCAGCAGCCCGACAGGGTACGGGAACGAGCAGTACTTC. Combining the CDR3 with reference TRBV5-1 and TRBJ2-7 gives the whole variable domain KAGVTQTPRYLIKTRGQQVTLSCSPISGHRSVSWYQQTPGQGLQFLFEYFSETQRNKGNFPGRFSGRQFSNSRSEMNVSTLELGDSALYLCASSPTGYGNEQYFGPGTRLTVT.

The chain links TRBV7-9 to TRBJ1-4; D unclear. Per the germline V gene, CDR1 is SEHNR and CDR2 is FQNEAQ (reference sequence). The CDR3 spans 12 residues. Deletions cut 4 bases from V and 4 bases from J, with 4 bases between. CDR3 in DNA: TGTGCCAGCAGCTCCGTTAATGAAAAACTGTTTTTT. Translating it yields CASSSVNEKLFF.

The CDR3 reads CASSLKVLAGSVGTEAFF. In DNA form, the CDR3 reads TGTGCCAGCAGCTTAAAGGTTCTGGCAGGGAGTGTCGGCACTGAAGCTTTCTTT. The chain has TRBV13 and TRBJ1-1; possibly TRBD1 for D (5 bases). Trimming stripped 2 bases from V and 4 bases from J, with 23 bases between. The CDR3 has 18 amino acids. Germline V lookup: CDR1 PRHDT, CDR2 FYEKMQ (reference sequence).

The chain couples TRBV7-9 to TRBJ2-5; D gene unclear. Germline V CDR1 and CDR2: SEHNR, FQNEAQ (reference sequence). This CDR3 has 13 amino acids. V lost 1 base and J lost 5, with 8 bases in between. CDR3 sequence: CASSLGGLETQYF. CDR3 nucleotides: TGTGCCAGCAGCTTAGGAGGTCTGGAGACCCAGTACTTC. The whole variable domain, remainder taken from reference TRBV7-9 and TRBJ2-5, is DTGVSQNPRHKITKRGQNVTFRCDPISEHNRLYWYRQTLGQGPEFLTYFQNEAQLEKSRLLSDRFSAERPKGSFSTLEIQRTEQGDSAMYLCASSLGGLETQYFGPGTRLLVL.

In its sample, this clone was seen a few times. Here the CDR3 reads CASRLGDRGRTEAFF. Written as DNA, the CDR3 is TGTGCCAGCAGGCTGGGGGACAGGGGACGAACTGAAGCTTTCTTT. V is TRBV28 and J is TRBJ1-1, with 10 bases fitting TRBD1. V shed 6 bases and J 5 bases; nucleotides not matched to a gene: 9. Looked up from germline, CDR1 is MDHEN and CDR2 is SYDVKM. This CDR3 spans 15 amino acids.

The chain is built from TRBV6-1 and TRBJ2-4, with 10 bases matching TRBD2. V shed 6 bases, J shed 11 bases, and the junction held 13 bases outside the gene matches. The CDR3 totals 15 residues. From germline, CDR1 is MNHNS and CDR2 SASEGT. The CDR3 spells CASSSGAIAGGFQYF. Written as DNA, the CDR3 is TGTGCCAGCAGCTCCGGGGCTATAGCGGGGGGTTTTCAGTACTTC.

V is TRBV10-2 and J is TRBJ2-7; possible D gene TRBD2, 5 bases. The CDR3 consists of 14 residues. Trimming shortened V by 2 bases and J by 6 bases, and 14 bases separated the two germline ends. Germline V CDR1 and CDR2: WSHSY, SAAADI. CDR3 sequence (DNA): TGCGCCAGCAGTGAGCCCAGGCGCGAGGGCGAGCAGTACTTC. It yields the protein CASSEPRREGEQYF.

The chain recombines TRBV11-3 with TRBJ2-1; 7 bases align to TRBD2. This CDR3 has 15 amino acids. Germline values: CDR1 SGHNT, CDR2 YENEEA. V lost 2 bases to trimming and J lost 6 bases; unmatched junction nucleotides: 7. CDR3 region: CASSLKASGLNEQFF. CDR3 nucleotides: TGTGCCAGCAGCTTAAAGGCTAGCGGCCTCAATGAGCAGTTCTTC.